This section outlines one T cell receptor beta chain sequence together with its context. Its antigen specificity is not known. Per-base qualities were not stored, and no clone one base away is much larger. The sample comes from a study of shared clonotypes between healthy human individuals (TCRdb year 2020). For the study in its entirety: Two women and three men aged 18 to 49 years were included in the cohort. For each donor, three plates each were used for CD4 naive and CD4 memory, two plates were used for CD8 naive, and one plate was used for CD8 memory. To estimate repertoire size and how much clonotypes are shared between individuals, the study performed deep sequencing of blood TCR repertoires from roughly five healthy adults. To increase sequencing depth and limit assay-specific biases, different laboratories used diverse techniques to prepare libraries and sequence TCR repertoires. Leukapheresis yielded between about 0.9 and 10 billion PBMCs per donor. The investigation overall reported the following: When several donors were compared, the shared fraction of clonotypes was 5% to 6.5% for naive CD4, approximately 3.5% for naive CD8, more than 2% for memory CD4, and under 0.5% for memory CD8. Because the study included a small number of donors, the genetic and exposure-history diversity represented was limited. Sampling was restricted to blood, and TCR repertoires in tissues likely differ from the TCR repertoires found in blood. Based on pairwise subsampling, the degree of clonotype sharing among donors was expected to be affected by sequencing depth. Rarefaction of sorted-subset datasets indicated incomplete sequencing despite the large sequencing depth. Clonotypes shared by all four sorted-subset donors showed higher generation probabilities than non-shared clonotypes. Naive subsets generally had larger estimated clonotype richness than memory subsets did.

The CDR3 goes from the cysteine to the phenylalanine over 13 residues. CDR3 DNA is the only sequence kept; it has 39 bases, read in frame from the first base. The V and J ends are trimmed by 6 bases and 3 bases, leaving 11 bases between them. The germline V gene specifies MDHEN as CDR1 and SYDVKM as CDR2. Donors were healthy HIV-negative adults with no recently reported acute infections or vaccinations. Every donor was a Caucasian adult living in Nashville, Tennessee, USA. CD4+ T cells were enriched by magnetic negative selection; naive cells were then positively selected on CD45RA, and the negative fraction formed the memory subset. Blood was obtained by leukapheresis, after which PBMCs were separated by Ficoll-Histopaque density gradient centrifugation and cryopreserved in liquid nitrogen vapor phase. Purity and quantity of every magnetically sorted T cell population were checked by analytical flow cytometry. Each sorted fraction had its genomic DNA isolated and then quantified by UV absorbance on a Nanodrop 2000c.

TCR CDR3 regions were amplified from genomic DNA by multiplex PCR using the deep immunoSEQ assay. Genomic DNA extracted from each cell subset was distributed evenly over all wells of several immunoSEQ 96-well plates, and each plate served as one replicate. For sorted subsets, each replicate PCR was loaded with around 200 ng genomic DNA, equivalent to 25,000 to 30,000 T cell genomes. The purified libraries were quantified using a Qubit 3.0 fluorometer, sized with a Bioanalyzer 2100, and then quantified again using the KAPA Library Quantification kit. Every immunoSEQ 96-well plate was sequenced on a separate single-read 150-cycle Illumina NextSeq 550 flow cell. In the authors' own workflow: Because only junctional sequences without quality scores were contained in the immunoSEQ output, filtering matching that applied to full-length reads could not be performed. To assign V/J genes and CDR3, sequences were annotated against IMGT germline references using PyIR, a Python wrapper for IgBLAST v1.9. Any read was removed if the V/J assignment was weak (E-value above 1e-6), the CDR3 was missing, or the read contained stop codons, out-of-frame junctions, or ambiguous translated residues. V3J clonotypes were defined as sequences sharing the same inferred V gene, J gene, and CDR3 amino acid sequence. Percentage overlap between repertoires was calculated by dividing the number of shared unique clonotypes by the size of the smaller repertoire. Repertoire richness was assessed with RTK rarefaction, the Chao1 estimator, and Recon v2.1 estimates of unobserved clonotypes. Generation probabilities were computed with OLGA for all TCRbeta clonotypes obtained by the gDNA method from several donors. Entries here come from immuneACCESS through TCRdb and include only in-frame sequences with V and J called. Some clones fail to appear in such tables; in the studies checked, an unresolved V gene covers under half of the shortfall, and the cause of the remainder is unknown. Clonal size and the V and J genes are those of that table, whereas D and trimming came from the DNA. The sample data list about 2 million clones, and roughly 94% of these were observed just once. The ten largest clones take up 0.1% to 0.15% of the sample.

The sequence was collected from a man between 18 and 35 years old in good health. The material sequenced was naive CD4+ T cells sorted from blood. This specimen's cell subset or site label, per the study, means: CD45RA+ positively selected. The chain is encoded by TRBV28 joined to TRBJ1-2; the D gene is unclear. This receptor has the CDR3 CASSSSSHYGYTF. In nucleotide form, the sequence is TGTGCCAGCAGCTCGAGCAGTCACTATGGCTACACCTTC.